A single sample gave rise to the 26 T cell receptor beta chains below, sequenced in a study of blood T cell repertoires in COVID-19. Libraries were prepared by immunoSEQ multiplex PCR; TCRdb keeps only in-frame clonotypes and omits some of them. Of around 250,000 clones listed, approximately 86% are singletons. What was sequenced was peripheral blood. The receptors were gathered from a man between 35 and 55 years old with active or convalescent COVID-19.

This chain's CDR3 is CASTRGTSRAFF. CDR3 coding DNA: TGTGCCAGCACCCGGGGGACTTCTCGAGCTTTCTTT. The chain has TRBV12-3 or TRBV12-4 and TRBJ1-1, with D perhaps TRBD1 (5 bases). CDR3 length: 12 amino acids. Trimming cost V 7 bases and J 10 bases, with 16 bases left between them.

Ten or more counts support this clone. The V call is TRBV15, the J call TRBJ2-5; weak D call: TRBD2 (5 bases). V shed 3 bases and J shed 5 bases, with 13 bases lying between them. The CDR3 sequence is 14 residues long. From germline, CDR1 is LNHNV and CDR2 YYDKDF (reference sequence). Here the CDR3 reads CATSRDSGGETQYF. The CDR3 DNA reads as TGTGCCACCAGCAGGGACTCCGGCGGGGAGACCCAGTACTTC. Combining the CDR3 with reference TRBV15 and TRBJ2-5 gives the whole variable domain DAMVIQNPRYQVTQFGKPVTLSCSQTLNHNVMYWYQQKSSQAPKLLFHYYDKDFNNEADTPDNFQSRRPNTSFCFLDIRSPGLGDTAMYLCATSRDSGGETQYFGPGTRLLVL.

This clone was seen a few times. The V call is TRBV11-2, the J call TRBJ1-6, with D uncertain. Germline CDR1 reads SGHAT; CDR2 reads FQNNGV. This CDR3 contains 15 residues. Between the trimmed V and J ends, which lost 1 base and 7 bases, there was a span of 11 bases. CDR3 DNA sequence: TGTGCCAGCAGCTTAGTATTAGGGAGAAATTCACCCCTCCACTTT. Residues: CASSLVLGRNSPLHF.

CDR3 bases: TGCGCCAGCAGTGACGAGTCCAGGGAGGGCGAAAAACTGTTTTTT. Translated: CASSDESREGEKLFF. This chain joins TRBV10-1 and TRBJ1-4; D may be TRBD1 (5 bases). The CDR3 is made up of 15 amino acids. Germline CDR1 reads WNHNN; CDR2 reads SYGVQD (reference sequence). V lost 3 bases and J lost 8, with 16 bases in between.

The chain carries TRBV5-1 and TRBJ2-7, with 8 positions matching TRBD2. Germline loops: CDR1 SGHRS, CDR2 YFSETQ. J gave up 5 bases and V 0 bases, and 10 bases lay outside the gene matches. This CDR3 has 16 amino acids. The CDR3 nucleotides are TGCGCCAGCAGCTTGGAGGTCGGGGGGGCGATGCACGAGCAGTACTTC. Translated: CASSLEVGGAMHEQYF.

The chain uses TRBV11-3 and TRBJ2-1; D gene unclear. There are 14 residues in the CDR3. Germline V gene data show CDR1 as SGHNT and CDR2 as YENEEA. The V and J ends lost 5 bases and 2 bases respectively, with 10 bases between them. This CDR3 is CASSPELPYNEQFF. DNA for the CDR3: TGTGCCAGCAGCCCTGAGCTCCCCTACAATGAGCAGTTCTTC.

V is TRBV5-4 and J is TRBJ1-6; 8 nucleotides align to TRBD1. Germline assignment: CDR1 SGHNT and CDR2 YYREEE (reference sequence). The CDR3 has 14 amino acids. The V gene end was trimmed by 3 bases and the J gene end by 10 bases; junction bases not matched to a gene: 6. DNA for the CDR3: TGTGCCAGCAGCTCCGACAGGGGTGAATCACCCCTCCACTTT. Amino acid sequence: CASSSDRGESPLHF.

This chain links TRBV10-3 with TRBJ2-5; TRBD2 might be the D (6 bases). Trimming took off 8 bases at V and 0 bases at J, with 7 bases between the two ends. The germline V gene encodes CDR1 ENHRY and CDR2 SYGVKD. The CDR3 covers 12 residues. CDR3 in amino acids: CAIRGYQETQYF. The CDR3 DNA is TGTGCCATCCGGGGGTACCAAGAGACCCAGTACTTC.

The chain links TRBV29-1 to TRBJ1-1; the D is unclear. Trimming pared 2 bases from V and 6 bases from J, leaving 7 bases between. The CDR3 spans 11 residues. Germline CDR1 reads SQVTM; CDR2 reads ANQGSEA. CDR3 sequence (DNA): TGCAGCGTTGAATTCGTTCCTGAAGCTTTCTTT. Its protein is CSVEFVPEAFF.

This chain joins TRBV9 and TRBJ2-7; 8 bases are a match to TRBD2. Germline V gives CDR1 SGDLS, CDR2 YYNGEE. V was clipped by 0 bases and J by 1 base; unmatched bases: 3. This CDR3 region has 15 residues. CDR3 loop: CASSVGASGSYEQYF. CDR3 bases: TGTGCCAGCAGCGTAGGTGCTAGCGGGTCCTACGAGCAGTACTTC.

The chain uses TRBV10-1 and TRBJ2-3; 11 bases align to TRBD2. Germline V gives CDR1 WNHNN, CDR2 SYGVQD (reference sequence). CDR3 size: 15 residues. After removal of 5 bases from V and 1 base from J, the junction contained 2 bases not matched to a gene. For the CDR3, the DNA is TGCGCCAGCAGTCTGGGACTAGCGGGCACAGATACGCAGTATTTT. It translates to CASSLGLAGTDTQYF.

This sequence joins TRBV28 and TRBJ1-1, with 7 bases matching TRBD1. CDR1 and CDR2 (germline): MDHEN, SYDVKM. The trim removed 7 bases at V and 0 bases at J, leaving 11 bases unmatched. This CDR3 has 16 residues. The CDR3 DNA reads as TGTGCCAGCACCTCTGGTCAGGGACAGCTGAACACTGAAGCTTTCTTT. It codes for CASTSGQGQLNTEAFF.

This chain joins TRBV7-3 and TRBJ2-6; no clear D. Trimming took off 5 bases at V and 2 bases at J, with 13 bases between the two ends. CDR1 SGHTA and CDR2 FQGTGA come from the germline V gene. The CDR3 loop spans 16 amino acids. In nucleotides, the CDR3 is TGTGCCAGCAGCGACAACCCCGTGGCTGGGGCCAACGTCCTGACTTTC. Amino acid sequence: CASSDNPVAGANVLTF.

The chain uses TRBV18 and TRBJ2-1; 7 bases match TRBD2. With 1 base clipped from V and 12 bases from J, the junction kept 15 bases outside the gene matches. The CDR3 extends over 16 amino acids. CDR1 is KGHSH and CDR2 is LQKENI in the germline V gene. The CDR3 protein is CASSPRTRDGGLGQFF. CDR3 in DNA: TGTGCCAGCTCACCACGGACTAGAGATGGCGGACTAGGGCAGTTCTTC.

The chain recombines TRBV6-2 or TRBV6-3 with TRBJ1-1; D gene uncertain. Trimming pared 2 bases from V and 0 bases from J, leaving 10 bases between. The CDR3 runs to 15 residues. CDR1 and CDR2 from the germline V gene are MNHEY and SVGEGT. The DNA of the CDR3 is TGTGCCAGCAGTTACCACAGAGTCATGAACACTGAAGCTTTCTTT. This encodes CASSYHRVMNTEAFF.

V gene TRBV19 combines with J gene TRBJ1-2, with 11 positions matching TRBD1. Germline V gene data show CDR1 as LNHDA and CDR2 as SQIVND (reference sequence). This CDR3 region has 16 residues. V lost 7 bases and J lost 4; bases outside the gene matches: 11. The CDR3 DNA reads as TGTGCCAGTACCTCATACGGACAGGGGGCCCTCTATGGCTACACCTTC. Translating it yields CASTSYGQGALYGYTF.

V usage is TRBV28 and J usage is TRBJ2-7; D is unresolved. The V and J ends lost 6 bases and 4 bases respectively, with 19 bases between them. In germline, CDR1 is MDHEN, CDR2 SYDVKM. The CDR3 spans 15 residues. The CDR3 protein is CASRPHKTARYEQYF. The CDR3, as DNA: TGTGCCAGCAGGCCCCATAAGACTGCTAGATACGAGCAGTACTTC.

The V and J genes are TRBV10-3 and TRBJ2-3, with 8 bases lining up with TRBD1. The germline V gene has CDR1 ENHRY and CDR2 SYGVKD. V was clipped by 0 bases and J by 0 bases; unmatched bases: 5. The CDR3 loop spans 17 amino acids. The CDR3 spells CAISESRRDRSTDTQYF. The CDR3, as DNA: TGTGCCATCAGTGAGTCGAGACGGGACAGGAGCACAGATACGCAGTATTTT.

This rearrangement joins TRBV24-1 to TRBJ2-4; 12 bases are a match to TRBD1. The V and J ends lost 2 bases and 2 bases, in that order; junction bases with no gene match: 12. This CDR3 has 20 amino acids. CDR1 is KGHDR, CDR2 SFDVKD, per germline. The CDR3 nucleotides read TGTGCCACCAGTGATTCCATTGGGACAGGGGGCTCCTTAACCAAAAACATTCAGTACTTC. Protein product: CATSDSIGTGGSLTKNIQYF.

The chain recombines TRBV2 with TRBJ1-6; 9 nucleotides line up with TRBD1. The CDR3 covers 14 residues. Trimming cost V 8 bases and J 7 bases; bases outside gene matches: 6. Germline V gene data show CDR1 as SNHLY and CDR2 as FYNNEI. The CDR3 bases are TGTGCCAGCGAAATTACAGGGGGCAATTCACCCCTCCACTTT. This gives the protein CASEITGGNSPLHF.

The CDR3 bases are TGCGCCAGCAGCTCCGGGACAGGGGGCCAGGATACGCAGTATTTT. Its protein is CASSSGTGGQDTQYF. The gene calls are TRBV5-1 and TRBJ2-3, with 12 bases matching TRBD1. The CDR3 contains 15 residues. CDR1 and CDR2 (germline): SGHRS, YFSETQ. The J segment lost 6 bases and the V segment lost 3 bases, leaving 5 bases of the junction unmatched.

This rearrangement joins TRBV24-1 to TRBJ2-1, with D possibly matching TRBD1 (6 bases). Germline V CDR1 and CDR2: KGHDR, SFDVKD. There are 12 residues in the CDR3. The V end lost 11 bases, the J end lost 5 bases, and 12 bases lay between the germline ends. The CDR3 protein is CASSGVNNEQFF. CDR3 bases: TGTGCCAGTTCAGGGGTGAACAATGAGCAGTTCTTC.

V is TRBV28 and J is TRBJ1-3; D possibly corresponds to TRBD1 (5 bases). Looked up from germline, CDR1 is MDHEN and CDR2 is SYDVKM. With 6 bases removed from V and 4 bases from J, the gap between germline ends came to 13 bases. This CDR3 contains 14 residues. In DNA form, the CDR3 reads TGTGCCAGCAGCTCTGGGGGGGGAGGAAACACCATATATTTT. It translates to CASSSGGGGNTIYF. The complete variable domain, with remaining parts taken from reference TRBV28 and TRBJ1-3, reads DVKVTQSSRYLVKRTGEKVFLECVQDMDHENMFWYRQDPGLGLRLIYFSYDVKMKEKGDIPEGYSVSREKKERFSLILESASTNQTSMYLCASSSGGGGNTIYFGEGSWLTVV.

The rearrangement joins TRBV19 to TRBJ1-2; possible D gene TRBD1, 6 bases. Germline V gene data show CDR1 as LNHDA and CDR2 as SQIVND (reference sequence). CDR3 length: 14 amino acids. V was pared by 4 bases and J by 0 bases, with 9 bases between. The CDR3 nucleotides read TGTGCCAGTAGTAGGGACACGGCTAACTATGGCTACACCTTC. This encodes CASSRDTANYGYTF.

The J gene is TRBJ2-5, the V gene TRBV7-9; TRBD2 aligns across 14 bases. The CDR3 totals 15 residues. V lost 10 bases and J lost 2; bases outside the gene matches: 6. The germline gives CDR1 SEHNR, CDR2 FQNEAQ (reference sequence). CDR3 in amino acids: CATGTSGGYQETQYF. CDR3 in DNA: TGTGCCACCGGGACTAGCGGGGGATATCAAGAGACCCAGTACTTC.

The chain joins TRBV9 to TRBJ1-2, with D unresolved. The CDR3 is 12 residues long. The V end lost 3 bases, the J end lost 8 bases, and 11 bases lay between the germline ends. Germline CDR1 reads SGDLS; CDR2 reads YYNGEE. The CDR3 loop reads CASSGYSIGYTF. Written as DNA, the CDR3 is TGTGCCAGCAGCGGATACAGTATCGGCTACACCTTC.